This section outlines one T cell receptor beta chain sequence together with its context. Its antigen is not identified. The data originate from a study of T cell responses to AZD1222 COVID-19 vaccine. Study-wide context: The analysis combined second doses at about 4 or about 12 weeks.

The CDR3 has 17 residues. Trimming removed 6 bases from V and 0 bases from J, with 18 bases in between. Germline CDR1 MNHEY, CDR2 SVGEGT. TCRdb's table, derived via immunoSEQ multiplex PCR, lists solely in-frame clones and lacks some. Of fewer than 130,000 clones in the sample, around nine tenths were seen once. Points from the study as a whole: Once two AZD1222 doses were given, Spike-specific TCR breadth and depth went up.

Material: peripheral blood, obtained on day 0 of AZD1222 vaccination. The chain carries TRBV6-2 or TRBV6-3 and TRBJ1-5; maybe TRBD1 (5 bases). The sequence was obtained from an adult in good health. The CDR3 protein is CASSFSGDSFSNQPQHF. DNA of the CDR3: TGTGCCAGCAGCTTCTCCGGAGACAGTTTTAGCAATCAGCCCCAGCATTTT.